The 5 T cell receptor beta chains below were found in one sample sequenced in a study of T cells in Graves' hyperthyroidism and ophthalmopathy. RNA transcripts gave rise to amplified TCR beta CDR3 regions. Primed by the HTBI set, a first-round RT-PCR was run on the TCR CDR3. TCRdb recomputed calls from the multiplex PCR reads with MiXCR, one row per CDR3 protein. The table lists approximately 370,000 distinct CDR3 sequences, just under 15% of them singletons. Source material: blood. The receptor set was obtained from a woman in her twenties or thirties with Graves' hyperthyroidism.

The chain joins TRBV12-3 or TRBV12-4 to TRBJ2-7; 7 positions match TRBD1. Trimming cost V 6 bases and J 4 bases; bases outside gene matches: 15. This CDR3 has 16 amino acids. CDR3 sequence reads: CASSTRQGPGSYEQYF. CDR3 in DNA: TGTGCCAGCAGCACACGACAGGGCCCGGGCTCGTACGAGCAGTACTTC.

This clonotype was observed many times. This rearrangement joins TRBV27 to TRBJ2-7; D might be TRBD2 (7 bases). Trimming shortened V by 9 bases and J by 6 bases, and 24 bases separated the two germline ends. This CDR3 is built from 15 residues. The V gene's germline CDR1 is MNHEY and CDR2 SMNVEV (reference sequence). DNA for the CDR3: TGTGCCAGGGGGAGGGGGTGGCCCCTGGCGCGCGAGCAGTACTTC. Its protein product is CARGRGWPLAREQYF.

This clonotype was counted many times. V and J are TRBV20-1 and TRBJ2-2; D ambiguous. CDR1 and CDR2 (germline): DFQATT, SNEGSKA (reference sequence). The CDR3 consists of 14 residues. Trimming shortened V by 5 bases and J by 4 bases, and 14 bases separated the two germline ends. In DNA, the CDR3 is TGCAGTGCTCCGGGCCCGACCCCCACCGGGGAGCTGTTTTTT. It encodes CSAPGPTPTGELFF.

This clonotype was seen a handful of times. The genes are TRBV20-1 and TRBJ1-4; tentatively, D is TRBD1 (5 bases). Trimming took off 3 bases at V and 2 bases at J, with 10 bases between the two ends. The CDR3 is made up of 14 amino acids. Germline CDR1 DFQATT, CDR2 SNEGSKA (reference sequence). CDR3 amino acids: CSARRGSTNEKLFF. The CDR3 region has the DNA TGCAGTGCTAGGCGGGGCTCTACTAATGAAAAACTGTTTTTT.

This chain uses TRBV5-1 with TRBJ2-2, with TRBD2 matching 9 bases. The CDR3 covers 17 residues. CDR1 and CDR2 (germline): SGHRS, YFSETQ. With V trimmed by 0 bases and J by 3 bases, 6 bases remained unmatched. The CDR3 here is CASSLAVAGDDTGELFF. DNA of the CDR3: TGCGCCAGCAGCTTGGCAGTAGCGGGAGACGACACCGGGGAGCTGTTTTTT.